This note documents a single T cell receptor (beta chain) sequence. TEMRA cells were FACS-enriched, with CD8+ and CD4+ T cells isolated negatively. The RNA, roughly 0.5 to 1 ug, was put through reverse transcription using random hexamers. Using its own MiXCR run on the immunoSEQ multiplex PCR reads, TCRdb lists one record per CDR3 protein. The sample consists of around 300,000 distinct CDR3 sequences, about nine tenths of them appearing once. CDR3 length: 14 residues. Trimming pared 3 bases from V and 4 bases from J, leaving 11 bases between. The data belong to a study of CD8 T cells in Susac syndrome.

The receptor comes from a human donor with multiple sclerosis. Material for sequencing was CD8+ T cells from PBMCs. The chain carries TRBV23-1 and TRBJ2-3; D gene uncertain. TRBV23-1 has ORF status, its function being uncertain. CDR3 protein: CASSQARLADTQYF. The CDR3, as DNA: TGCGCCAGCAGTCAGGCCCGGCTAGCAGATACGCAGTATTTT.